These T cell receptor beta chains were read from a single sample in a study of cytomegalovirus exposure and HLA in healthy donors. Sequencing was performed with immunoSEQ multiplex PCR; in TCRdb, only in-frame clones are kept and a portion is missing. Altogether more than 90,000 clones are present, approximately 70% being singletons, with the ten largest covering more than 0.7%. Sequenced input: PBMCs. The receptor source for this set is a woman under 40 in good health and CMV-seronegative. Both conserved end residues are part of each CDR3. A D gene is named only where the DNA matches it firmly. Some rows mark clone size as missing; the rest say once, few, many or name a class of expanded clone.

size: .; length: 14; V: TRBV7-9; J: TRBJ1-1; D: TRBD1; CDR3: CASSLGDRANEAFF; DNA: TGTGCCAGCAGCTTAGGTGACAGGGCCAATGAAGCTTTCTTT
size: .; length: 15; V: TRBV19; J: TRBJ1-5; D: TRBD1; CDR3: CASSIRGQGNQPQHF; DNA: TGTGCCAGTAGTATAAGGGGACAGGGGAATCAGCCCCAGCATTTT
size: once; length: 14; V: TRBV9; J: TRBJ1-1; D: .; CDR3: CASSVGQAAHEAFF; DNA: TGTGCCAGCAGCGTAGGACAGGCCGCCCATGAAGCTTTCTTT
size: .; length: 14; V: TRBV10-3; J: TRBJ1-1; D: TRBD1; CDR3: CAINGQGGHTEAFF; DNA: TGTGCCATCAATGGACAGGGAGGGCACACTGAAGCTTTCTTT
size: .; length: 12; V: TRBV7-9; J: TRBJ1-1; D: .; CDR3: CASSLAGGEAFF; DNA: TGTGCCAGCAGCTTAGCCGGAGGTGAAGCTTTCTTT
size: .; length: 14; V: TRBV6-5; J: TRBJ2-3; D: .; CDR3: CASSLAVSTDTQYF; DNA: TGTGCCAGCAGTTTGGCCGTGAGCACAGATACGCAGTATTTT
size: .; length: 13; V: TRBV2; J: TRBJ1-1; D: .; CDR3: CASSEATDTEAFF; DNA: TGTGCCAGCAGTGAGGCGACAGACACTGAAGCTTTCTTT
size: .; length: 14; V: TRBV29-1; J: TRBJ2-3; D: .; CDR3: CSVGSQGPTDTQYF; DNA: TGCAGCGTTGGATCTCAGGGTCCCACAGATACGCAGTATTTT
size: .; length: 14; V: TRBV30; J: TRBJ1-6; D: .; CDR3: CAWSRVSYNSPLHF; DNA: TGTGCCTGGAGCAGGGTCTCCTATAATTCACCCCTCCACTTT
size: .; length: 14; V: TRBV5-1; J: TRBJ1-2; D: .; CDR3: CASSLVDGGGGYTF; DNA: TGCGCCAGCAGCTTGGTCGATGGGGGAGGAGGCTACACCTTC
size: .; length: 14; V: TRBV6-1; J: TRBJ2-7; D: .; CDR3: CASSDATDEDEQYF; DNA: TGTGCCAGCAGTGATGCGACAGACGAGGACGAGCAGTACTTC
size: .; length: 14; V: TRBV6-1; J: TRBJ1-2; D: TRBD1; CDR3: CASSVGGTGDGYTF; DNA: TGTGCCAGCAGTGTAGGCGGCACAGGGGATGGCTACACCTTC
size: .; length: 16; V: TRBV29-1; J: TRBJ2-2; D: TRBD1; CDR3: CSARDRRLPNTGELFF; DNA: TGCAGCGCCCGGGACAGGCGATTGCCGAACACCGGGGAGCTGTTTTTT
size: few; length: 14; V: TRBV2; J: TRBJ1-1; D: .; CDR3: CASSEREGNTEAFF; DNA: TGTGCCAGCAGTGAAAGGGAGGGAAACACTGAAGCTTTCTTT
size: few; length: 15; V: TRBV2; J: TRBJ2-1; D: TRBD1; CDR3: CASSEGQGTYNEQFF; DNA: TGTGCCAGCAGTGAGGGACAGGGAACCTACAATGAGCAGTTCTTC
size: .; length: 17; V: TRBV6-1; J: TRBJ2-7; D: TRBD1; CDR3: CASSDPSSGTGGYEQYF; DNA: TGTGCCAGCAGTGACCCCTCATCCGGGACAGGGGGCTACGAGCAGTACTTC
size: few; length: 15; V: TRBV6-1; J: TRBJ1-3; D: .; CDR3: CASSAAGGIGNTIYF; DNA: TGTGCCAGCAGTGCGGCAGGTGGTATCGGAAACACCATATATTTT
size: .; length: 13; V: TRBV30; J: TRBJ1-5; D: .; CDR3: CACQAGFGQPQHF; DNA: TGTGCCTGCCAGGCGGGTTTTGGACAGCCCCAGCATTTT
size: .; length: 14; V: TRBV4-2; J: TRBJ1-5; D: .; CDR3: CASSSGGINQPQHF; DNA: TGTGCCAGCAGCAGCGGGGGGATTAATCAGCCCCAGCATTTT
size: .; length: 14; V: TRBV30; J: TRBJ2-7; D: TRBD1; CDR3: CAATGTGGSYEQYF; DNA: TGTGCTGCCACCGGGACAGGGGGCTCCTACGAGCAGTACTTC
size: few; length: 14; V: TRBV30; J: TRBJ2-1; D: .; CDR3: CAWSVGGQPNEQFF; DNA: TGTGCCTGGAGTGTGGGCGGGCAGCCCAATGAGCAGTTCTTC
size: .; length: 15; V: TRBV18; J: TRBJ1-5; D: .; CDR3: CASSPNRVNNQPQHF; DNA: TGTGCCAGCTCACCTAACAGGGTCAACAATCAGCCCCAGCATTTT
size: .; length: 17; V: TRBV9; J: TRBJ2-5; D: TRBD2; CDR3: CASSPRGWGRGGETQYF; DNA: TGTGCCAGCAGCCCCAGGGGCTGGGGCCGCGGGGGGGAGACCCAGTACTTC
size: once; length: 15; V: TRBV11-2; J: TRBJ2-7; D: .; CDR3: CASSPTWMGNYEQYF; DNA: TGTGCCAGCAGCCCCACTTGGATGGGCAACTACGAGCAGTACTTC
size: .; length: 14; V: TRBV19; J: TRBJ1-1; D: .; CDR3: CASSIGQGSTEAFF; DNA: TGTGCCAGTAGTATAGGCCAGGGAAGCACTGAAGCTTTCTTT
size: .; length: 15; V: TRBV18; J: TRBJ1-4; D: .; CDR3: CASSPERATNEKLFF; DNA: TGTGCCAGCTCACCAGAGAGAGCAACTAATGAAAAACTGTTTTTT
size: many; length: 13; V: TRBV6-6; J: TRBJ2-2; D: .; CDR3: CASSFTNTGELFF; DNA: TGTGCCAGCAGTTTCACTAACACCGGGGAGCTGTTTTTT
size: few; length: 13; V: TRBV30; J: TRBJ1-1; D: TRBD1; CDR3: CAWGRQGGTEAFF; DNA: TGTGCCTGGGGCCGACAGGGAGGTACTGAAGCTTTCTTT
size: once; length: 16; V: TRBV7-9; J: TRBJ2-2; D: TRBD2; CDR3: CASSHGGTSNTGELFF; DNA: TGTGCCAGCAGCCACGGGGGGACCTCGAACACCGGGGAGCTGTTTTTT
size: .; length: 14; V: TRBV2; J: TRBJ1-5; D: TRBD1; CDR3: CASRGQGGNQPQHF; DNA: TGTGCCAGCAGAGGACAGGGTGGCAATCAGCCCCAGCATTTT
size: once; length: 13; V: TRBV7-9; J: TRBJ2-5; D: .; CDR3: CASSLQGQETQYF; DNA: TGTGCCAGCAGCTTACAGGGCCAAGAGACCCAGTACTTC
size: .; length: 12; V: TRBV7-9; J: TRBJ2-7; D: TRBD1; CDR3: CASSPTGGIGYF; DNA: TGTGCCAGCAGCCCGACAGGGGGCATCGGGTACTTC
size: once; length: 16; V: TRBV5-1; J: TRBJ1-4; D: TRBD1; CDR3: CASSPRGDRVDEKLFF; DNA: TGCGCCAGCAGCCCCCGGGGGGACAGGGTGGATGAAAAACTGTTTTTT
size: few; length: 18; V: TRBV18; J: TRBJ2-2; D: TRBD2; CDR3: CASSPFASGVIDTGELFF; DNA: TGTGCCAGCTCACCATTTGCTAGCGGGGTTATAGACACCGGGGAGCTGTTTTTT
size: .; length: 14; V: TRBV19; J: TRBJ2-7; D: TRBD2; CDR3: CASRGGLSSYEQYF; DNA: TGTGCCAGTAGGGGGGGACTAAGCTCCTACGAGCAGTACTTC
size: .; length: 13; V: TRBV10-2; J: TRBJ1-5; D: .; CDR3: CASSPVQTWPQHF; DNA: TGCGCCAGCAGTCCCGTTCAGACTTGGCCCCAGCATTTT
size: .; length: 15; V: TRBV6-5; J: TRBJ2-1; D: .; CDR3: CASSFQQGGYNEQFF; DNA: TGTGCCAGCAGTTTCCAACAGGGAGGGTACAATGAGCAGTTCTTC
size: .; length: 15; V: TRBV5-1; J: TRBJ2-2; D: .; CDR3: CASSLRGENTGELFF; DNA: TGCGCCAGCAGCCTGCGCGGGGAGAACACCGGGGAGCTGTTTTTT
size: .; length: 15; V: TRBV18; J: TRBJ1-1; D: .; CDR3: CASSNQGGMNTEAFF; DNA: TGTGCCAGCTCAAATCAGGGAGGAATGAACACTGAAGCTTTCTTT
size: .; length: 14; V: TRBV6-5; J: TRBJ2-1; D: TRBD1; CDR3: CASTKQGSYNEQFF; DNA: TGTGCCAGCACCAAACAGGGGTCCTACAATGAGCAGTTCTTC
size: few; length: 13; V: TRBV19; J: TRBJ1-1; D: .; CDR3: CASSIGWNSEAFF; DNA: TGTGCCAGTAGTATAGGGTGGAACAGCGAAGCTTTCTTT
size: .; length: 16; V: TRBV14; J: TRBJ1-1; D: TRBD1; CDR3: CTSSQALDRVNTEAFF; DNA: TGTACCAGCAGCCAAGCCCTGGACAGGGTAAACACTGAAGCTTTCTTT
size: .; length: 15; V: TRBV6-5; J: TRBJ2-7; D: .; CDR3: CASSPLAGFIHEQYF; DNA: TGTGCCAGCAGTCCCCTGGCAGGCTTTATCCACGAGCAGTACTTC
size: .; length: 13; V: TRBV13; J: TRBJ1-5; D: .; CDR3: CASSFRSNQPQHF; DNA: TGTGCCAGCAGCTTCCGTAGCAATCAGCCCCAGCATTTT
size: .; length: 14; V: TRBV6-5; J: TRBJ1-1; D: .; CDR3: CASTVSAMNTEAFF; DNA: TGTGCCAGCACGGTGTCCGCTATGAACACTGAAGCTTTCTTT
size: .; length: 17; V: TRBV7-8; J: TRBJ1-4; D: TRBD1; CDR3: CASSHPGQGLTNEKLFF; DNA: TGTGCCAGCAGCCATCCCGGACAGGGCTTAACTAATGAAAAACTGTTTTTT